A single sample is the source of the 20 T cell receptor beta chains below, sequenced in a study of blood T cell repertoires in COVID-19. Some clones are missing from TCRdb's copy, which holds only in-frame ones; the method was immunoSEQ multiplex PCR. The sample consists of 30,000 to 40,000 clones, 80% to 95% of them appearing once. The sample taken for sequencing was peripheral blood. These TCRs come from a male donor with active COVID-19.

J is TRBJ1-2 and V is TRBV21-1; the table's D gene call, TRBD1, was not cross checked with the DNA. TRBV21-1 is an annotated pseudogene. This CDR3 region has 18 residues. The CDR3 protein is CASSKKSRANPTGYGYTF. CDR3 sequence (DNA): TGTGCCAGCAGCAAAAAAAGCAGGGCCAACCCAACTGGCTATGGCTACACCTTC.

The chain employs TRBV6-1 and TRBJ2-2, with TRBD1 matching 8 bases. The V gene end was trimmed by 3 bases and the J gene end by 0 bases; junction bases not matched to a gene: 0. The germline gives CDR1 MNHNS, CDR2 SASEGT. The CDR3 is made up of 15 amino acids. This chain's CDR3 is CASSEGQANTGELFF. In DNA, the CDR3 is TGTGCCAGCAGTGAGGGACAGGCGAACACCGGGGAGCTGTTTTTT.

The chain links TRBV4-1 to TRBJ1-5, with D unclear. Germline values: CDR1 MGHRA, CDR2 YSYEKL. Trimming removed 0 bases at V and 8 bases at J, with 8 bases between. The CDR3 is 13 residues long. As DNA, the CDR3 is TGCGCCAGCAGCCAAGATCCGGGAAAGCCCCAGCATTTT. Its translation: CASSQDPGKPQHF.

The chain employs TRBV4-3 and TRBJ2-7; maybe TRBD2 (6 bases). The CDR3 consists of 15 residues. V was trimmed by 3 bases and J by 5 bases, leaving 17 bases between them. Germline loops: CDR1 LGHNA, CDR2 YSLEER. Here the CDR3 DNA reads TGCGCCAGCAGCCAGCGGGAAACACCCGCGCACGAGCAGTACTTC. Its protein product is CASSQRETPAHEQYF.

The rearrangement joins TRBV6-2 or TRBV6-3 to TRBJ1-2, with D perhaps matching TRBD1 (6 bases). Trimming shortened V by 2 bases and J by 5 bases, and 18 bases separated the two germline ends. CDR1 is MNHEY, CDR2 SVGEGT, per germline. The CDR3 is 16 residues long. Here the CDR3 reads CASSYAPQGSFYGYTF. CDR3 nucleotide sequence: TGTGCCAGCAGTTACGCGCCGCAGGGGTCGTTTTATGGCTACACCTTC.

V is TRBV4-3 and J is TRBJ2-7; 8 bases match TRBD1. The CDR3 loop spans 16 amino acids. V shed 0 bases and J 2 bases; nucleotides not matched to a gene: 6. Looked up from germline, CDR1 is LGHNA and CDR2 is YSLEER. CDR3 coding DNA: TGCGCCAGCAGCCAAGATTGGCAGGGGGCCACCTACGAGCAGTACTTC. Protein product: CASSQDWQGATYEQYF.

This clone counts as medium-sized (0.01 to 0.1%). The chain joins TRBV28 to TRBJ1-2; 12 nucleotides align to TRBD1. Trimming at V came to 8 bases and at J to 4 bases, leaving 8 bases not matched to a gene. The CDR3 is 15 amino acids. Germline V gene data show CDR1 as MDHEN and CDR2 as SYDVKM. The CDR3 sequence: CASAYPGQGAYGYTF. The DNA for the CDR3 is TGTGCCAGCGCTTACCCGGGACAGGGGGCCTATGGCTACACCTTC.

V is TRBV18 and J is TRBJ2-7, with D hard to call. V gave up 3 bases and J gave up 4 bases, with 10 bases separating them. The CDR3 runs 13 residues. CDR1 is KGHSH, CDR2 LQKENI, per germline. The CDR3 spells CASSPTSGYEQYF. CDR3 DNA sequence: TGTGCCAGCTCACCTACTTCCGGGTACGAGCAGTACTTC.

The chain couples TRBV5-1 to TRBJ2-2, with 7 positions matching TRBD1. The CDR3 length is 14 residues. The germline gives CDR1 SGHRS, CDR2 YFSETQ. Unmatched junction bases numbered 3, after V lost 0 bases and J lost 7 bases. As DNA, the CDR3 is TGCGCCAGCAGCTTGGACCAGGGGGACGGGGAGCTGTTTTTT. Translating gives CASSLDQGDGELFF.

The chain combines TRBV25-1 with TRBJ2-3; the D gene is possibly TRBD2 (6 bases). Germline CDR1 reads MGHDK; CDR2 reads SYGVNS. The V end lost 0 bases, the J end lost 5 bases, and 15 bases lay between the germline ends. CDR3 size: 16 residues. The CDR3 loop reads CASSEYGSEGGDTQYF. In DNA, the CDR3 is TGTGCCAGCAGTGAATACGGGTCGGAGGGTGGAGATACGCAGTATTTT.

This clone was counted only a few times. J is TRBJ1-2 and V is TRBV6-2 or TRBV6-3; 8 bases agree with TRBD1. The CDR3 consists of 14 residues. V lost 2 bases and J lost 8; bases outside the gene matches: 7. The germline V gene has CDR1 MNHEY and CDR2 SVGEGT. The CDR3 reads CASSYRTGPRGYTF. In nucleotides, the CDR3 is TGTGCCAGCAGTTACCGGACAGGGCCTCGGGGCTACACCTTC.

This chain connects TRBV11-2 to TRBJ1-2; the match to TRBD1 covers 9 bases. Unmatched junction bases numbered 0, after V lost 1 base and J lost 6 bases. From germline, CDR1 is SGHAT and CDR2 FQNNGV. This CDR3 comprises 13 residues. The CDR3 DNA is TGTGCCAGCAGCTTAGGGACAGGGGATGGCTACACCTTC. It yields the protein CASSLGTGDGYTF.

CDR3 region: CASSRPRSTNGEKLFF. The CDR3 bases are TGCGCCAGCAGCCGTCCGAGGAGCACGAATGGGGAAAAACTGTTTTTT. The chain carries TRBV4-1 and TRBJ1-4; unclear D gene. Deletions cut 4 bases from V and 8 bases from J, with 20 bases between. CDR3 length: 16 residues. The germline CDR1 and CDR2 sequences are MGHRA and YSYEKL.

This chain links TRBV7-6 with TRBJ2-2, with 9 nucleotides matching TRBD1. This CDR3 comprises 14 residues. The V segment lost 8 bases and the J segment 3 bases; nucleotides outside the gene matches: 4. Germline loops: CDR1 SGHVS, CDR2 FNYEAQ. The CDR3 DNA follows: TGTGCCAGCCGAGGACAGGGGCACACCGGGGAGCTGTTTTTT. Protein product: CASRGQGHTGELFF.

The V call is TRBV7-9, the J call TRBJ1-2; D perhaps matches TRBD1 (6 bases). The CDR3 has 14 amino acids. Germline V lookup: CDR1 SEHNR, CDR2 FQNEAQ (reference sequence). V was cut by 5 bases and J by 6 bases, with 16 bases left in between. The CDR3 nucleotides read TGTGCCAGCAGCCTGGGACAAAGGAAGAATGGCTACACCTTC. Translated, it gives CASSLGQRKNGYTF.

The chain employs TRBV7-3 and TRBJ1-4, with D unresolved. The CDR3 is 15 residues long. The V and J ends lost 0 bases and 6 bases respectively, with 11 bases between them. Per germline, CDR1 SGHTA and CDR2 FQGTGA. The chain's CDR3 is CASSLTGGGYEKLFF. The DNA of the CDR3 is TGTGCCAGCAGCTTAACGGGAGGTGGCTATGAAAAACTGTTTTTT.

The chain has TRBV6-5 and TRBJ2-2; D ambiguous. Germline V gene lookup returns CDR1 MNHEY and CDR2 SVGAGI. This CDR3 has 14 amino acids. Trimming left V 7 bases short and J 0 bases short, with 9 bases between. This CDR3 is CASIPYSNTGELFF. CDR3 coding DNA: TGTGCCAGCATCCCGTACTCGAACACCGGGGAGCTGTTTTTT.

The rearrangement joins TRBV6-5 to TRBJ2-4, with D maybe TRBD1 (6 bases). CDR1 is MNHEY and CDR2 is SVGAGI in the germline V gene. V was cut by 6 bases and J by 0 bases, with 12 bases left in between. The CDR3 is made up of 15 amino acids. CDR3 DNA: TGTGCCAGCAGAAAGGACAGACAAGCCAAAAACATTCAGTACTTC. This gives the protein CASRKDRQAKNIQYF.

This chain uses TRBV5-1 with TRBJ1-4, with 8 bases matching TRBD1. Germline CDR1 SGHRS, CDR2 YFSETQ. This CDR3 has 14 residues. V lost 5 bases, J lost 5 bases, and 5 bases stayed unmatched. The CDR3 nucleotides are TGCGCCAGCAGAAACACAGGGGGGAATGAAAAACTGTTTTTT. Amino acids: CASRNTGGNEKLFF.

V usage is TRBV18 and J usage is TRBJ2-1; possibly TRBD2 for D (5 bases). Germline loops: CDR1 KGHSH, CDR2 LQKENI. The V end lost 3 bases, the J end lost 0 bases, and 12 bases lay between the germline ends. The CDR3 spans 16 residues. CDR3 sequence: CASSPGLTISYNEQFF. The CDR3 DNA is TGTGCCAGCTCACCTGGACTGACCATCTCCTACAATGAGCAGTTCTTC.